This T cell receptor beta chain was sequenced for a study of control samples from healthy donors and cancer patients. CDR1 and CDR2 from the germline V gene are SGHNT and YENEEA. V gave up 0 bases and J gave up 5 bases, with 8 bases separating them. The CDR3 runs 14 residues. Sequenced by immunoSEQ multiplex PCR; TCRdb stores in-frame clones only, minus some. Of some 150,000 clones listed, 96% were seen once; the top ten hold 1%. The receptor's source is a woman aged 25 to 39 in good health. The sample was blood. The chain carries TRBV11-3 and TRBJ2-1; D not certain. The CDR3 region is CASSLDLHHNEQFF. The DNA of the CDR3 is TGTGCCAGCAGCTTAGACCTCCATCACAATGAGCAGTTCTTC.